The next 9 T cell receptor beta chains were all read from a single sample in a study of cytomegalovirus exposure and HLA in healthy donors. Both 60 Vbeta primers and 13 Jbeta primers went into the PCR. The repertoire was sequenced with immunoSEQ multiplex PCR; TCRdb's copy has only in-frame clones and lacks some. Here the sample spans some 190,000 clones, 80% to 90% being singletons. Sequenced material: PBMCs. Source of these receptors: a woman in her twenties or thirties in good health and CMV-seronegative.

V gene TRBV29-1 combines with J gene TRBJ1-3; D gene uncertain. The CDR3 is made up of 11 amino acids. Germline V gene data show CDR1 as SQVTM and CDR2 as ANQGSEA. The V and J ends lost 4 bases and 3 bases respectively, with 4 bases between them. In nucleotides, the CDR3 is TGCAGCGTTGTCCGTGGAAACACCATATATTTT. This encodes CSVVRGNTIYF.

The genes are TRBV6-1 and TRBJ1-1, with D perhaps matching TRBD1 (6 bases). The V gene's germline CDR1 is MNHNS and CDR2 SASEGT. CDR3 length: 15 amino acids. The V end was cut by 4 bases, the J end by 2 bases, with 14 bases between. CDR3 bases: TGTGCCAGCAGTGTGAGAGGGACACCAAACACTGAAGCTTTCTTT. Translation gives CASSVRGTPNTEAFF.

This chain connects TRBV11-3 to TRBJ2-1; D may be TRBD1 (5 bases). CDR3 length: 14 amino acids. V dropped 4 bases and J dropped 9 bases, with 16 bases sitting between them. The germline V gene has CDR1 SGHNT and CDR2 YENEEA. The DNA for the CDR3 is TGTGCCAGCAGCTCAGGGCCTTTGGTGGGTGAGCAGTTCTTC. Translated, it gives CASSSGPLVGEQFF.

The genes are TRBV15 and TRBJ1-4; TRBD1 is a possible D gene (5 bases). The germline V and J ends were trimmed by 9 bases and 7 bases, with 18 bases remaining between them. The CDR3 runs 14 residues. Germline V gene sequence: CDR1 LNHNV, CDR2 YYDKDF (reference sequence). The CDR3: CATSNSRQGEKLFF. CDR3 sequence (DNA): TGTGCCACGAGTAACAGCCGCCAGGGTGAAAAACTGTTTTTT. Full variable domain (remainder filled in from reference TRBV15 and TRBJ1-4): DAMVIQNPRYQVTQFGKPVTLSCSQTLNHNVMYWYQQKSSQAPKLLFHYYDKDFNNEADTPDNFQSRRPNTSFCFLDIRSPGLGDTAMYLCATSNSRQGEKLFFGSGTQLSVL.

This clone was seen once. The chain links TRBV7-9 to TRBJ2-5, with TRBD2 identical over 7 bases. The CDR3 consists of 15 residues. Trimming cost V 2 bases and J 5 bases; bases outside gene matches: 8. Germline CDR1 is SEHNR and CDR2 is FQNEAQ (reference sequence). The CDR3 region is CASSLWREMVETQYF. CDR3 nucleotides: TGTGCCAGCAGCTTATGGCGGGAGATGGTGGAGACCCAGTACTTC. Full variable domain (remainder filled in from reference TRBV7-9 and TRBJ2-5): DTGVSQNPRHKITKRGQNVTFRCDPISEHNRLYWYRQTLGQGPEFLTYFQNEAQLEKSRLLSDRFSAERPKGSFSTLEIQRTEQGDSAMYLCASSLWREMVETQYFGPGTRLLVL.

This clone came up once. The chain carries TRBV28 and TRBJ2-1, with D possibly matching TRBD1 (6 bases). The V gene lost 6 bases and the J gene lost 0 bases, with 15 bases spanning the gap. From germline, CDR1 is MDHEN and CDR2 SYDVKM. CDR3 length: 16 amino acids. The CDR3 here is CASSPRTGSSYNEQFF. CDR3 DNA sequence: TGTGCCAGCAGCCCACGAACAGGGAGCTCCTACAATGAGCAGTTCTTC.

The genes are TRBV6-6 and TRBJ2-2; weak D call: TRBD2 (5 bases). This CDR3 region has 15 residues. Germline-derived CDR1 and CDR2 are MNHNY and SVGAGI (reference sequence). Deletions cut 11 bases from V and 8 bases from J, with 24 bases between. CDR3 sequence: CAANRWDSVKGELFF. The CDR3 region has the DNA TGTGCCGCGAACCGGTGGGATAGCGTCAAGGGGGAGCTGTTTTTT.

The V and J genes are TRBV5-1 and TRBJ2-5; a weak D match, TRBD2 (6 bases). V was pared by 4 bases and J by 3 bases, with 13 bases between. Germline CDR1 and CDR2: SGHRS and YFSETQ. CDR3 size: 14 residues. The CDR3 reads CASSIGTVEETQYF. In DNA form, the CDR3 reads TGCGCCAGCAGCATCGGGACTGTTGAAGAGACCCAGTACTTC.

The genes are TRBV29-1 and TRBJ2-3, with D maybe TRBD1 (6 bases). The CDR3 sequence is 12 residues long. CDR1 is SQVTM, CDR2 ANQGSEA, per germline. The V end was cut by 4 bases, the J end by 1 base, with 6 bases between. CDR3 loop: CSVAGGTDTQYF. CDR3 sequence (DNA): TGCAGCGTTGCAGGGGGCACAGATACGCAGTATTTT.